This T cell receptor beta chain was sequenced in a study of spatial heterogeneity in lung cancer (dated by TCRdb to the late 2010s). Background on the whole study: Beta-chain transcripts were consistently detected in greater numbers than alpha-chain transcripts, which likely reflected higher beta-chain transcript abundance. In the raw uncorrected reads, each unique combination of TCR and UMI appeared more than ten times on average. In non-small cell lung cancer, the study quantitatively compared TCR alpha and beta repertoires across several tumor regions, matched nontumor lung, and blood. TCR repertoire features were related to nonsynonymous mutation counts determined by whole-exome sequencing of tumor tissue. Both alpha and beta chains were TCR-sequenced in around 230 tumor regions, fewer than 80 matched nontumor lung samples and 55 to 60 PBMC samples obtained at surgery.

Study-level results and caveats: Confirming at a functional level the hypothesis that regional TCRs recognize regional mutations was considered to require additional single-cell paired TCR alpha and beta sequencing. Ubiquitous expanded tumor TCRs were detected in blood more often at tumor resection than at routine follow-up.

This clonotype was detected many times. No cognate antigen has been identified for it. Per-base quality was not reported, and no clone a single base away is much larger than it. Per the publication, the time point label means: sample taken at primary tumor resection. Whole RNA extracted from tumor and nontumor lung tissue, or from cryopreserved PBMC samples, was used for TCR sequencing without cell sorting. The donors were 70 or so patients from the lung TRACERx cohort who had early-stage, untreated non-small cell lung cancer. A patient was chosen for TCR sequencing only when enough RNA was available from at least two tumor regions. Library prep was done by 5' RACE. Sequenced on a NextSeq 500. To allow correction of PCR and sequencing errors, the TCR library protocol tagged every TCR cDNA molecule with a unique molecular identifier. The study's own analysis went as follows. TCR identification, UMI-based error correction and CDR3 extraction were performed with Decombinator tools. TCRs above a frequency of 2 per 1,000, corresponding to the top 1% of the tumor frequency distribution, were defined as expanded. Each repertoire was subsampled 100 times to 5,000 TCRs, after which Renyi diversity was computed with the R vegan package. CDR3 similarity networks were built from amino acid triplet string-kernel similarity, with CDR3s being connected when pairwise similarity was above 0.82. The public sequencing data were trimmed at Q25 with fastp and processed into clonotypes with MiXCR by TCRdb, which kept only in-frame beta chains. Rows matching on CDR3 protein sequence are summarized as one entry with the most common DNA and genes. It is TCRdb's table, rather than the study itself, that gives the V and J calls and clone size. The sample includes 25,000 to 30,000 distinct CDR3 sequences, with 9.5% to 15% observed a single time. Roughly 24% of the sample is in the top ten clones.

The TCR originated in a female donor with early-stage non-small cell lung cancer. The starting material was PBMCs, obtained at surgery.

CDR3 loop: CASNTQGVQETQYF. The nucleotide sequence reads as follows: TGCGCCAGCAACACTCAGGGGGTCCAAGAGACCCAGTACTTC. The V gene is TRBV5-1 and the J gene is TRBJ2-5; TRBD1 agrees with 7 junctional bases. The cysteine opens and the phenylalanine closes a CDR3 of 14 amino acids. The entry retains the CDR3 DNA only, 42 bases that are in frame from base 1. V loses 6 bases at its end and J loses 1 base; junction bases beyond the gene matches: 6. CDR1 and CDR2, looked up from the germline V gene, are SGHRS and YFSETQ.